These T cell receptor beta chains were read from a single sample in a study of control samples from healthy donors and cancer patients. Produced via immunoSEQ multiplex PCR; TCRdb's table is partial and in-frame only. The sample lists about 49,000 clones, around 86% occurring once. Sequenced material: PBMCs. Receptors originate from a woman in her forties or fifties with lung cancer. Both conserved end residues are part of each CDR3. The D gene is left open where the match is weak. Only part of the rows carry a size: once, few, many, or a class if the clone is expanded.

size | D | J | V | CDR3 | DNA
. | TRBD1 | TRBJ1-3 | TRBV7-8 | CASSSGQTHNPGNTIYF | TGTGCCAGCAGCTCGGGACAGACACACAACCCTGGAAACACCATATATTTT
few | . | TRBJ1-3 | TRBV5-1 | CASSLELATGHSGNTIYF | TGCGCCAGCAGCTTGGAACTTGCGACAGGCCATTCTGGAAACACCATATATTTT
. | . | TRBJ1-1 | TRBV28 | CASSIGGNTEAFF | TGTGCCAGCAGTATCGGGGGGAACACTGAAGCTTTCTTT
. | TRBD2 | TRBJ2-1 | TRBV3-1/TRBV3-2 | CASSQDLAGVYNEQFF | TGTGCCAGCAGCCAAGATCTAGCGGGGGTATACAATGAGCAGTTCTTC
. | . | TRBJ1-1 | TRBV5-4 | CASSLGGSTEAFF | TGTGCCAGCAGCTTGGGGGGGTCCACTGAAGCTTTCTTT
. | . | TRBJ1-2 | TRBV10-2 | CASKDGIEVGGYTF | TGCGCCAGCAAAGACGGAATCGAGGTTGGTGGCTACACCTTC
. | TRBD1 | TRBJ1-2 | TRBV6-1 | CASSQGQGKKNYGYTF | TGTGCCAGCAGTCAAGGACAGGGCAAGAAAAACTATGGCTACACCTTC
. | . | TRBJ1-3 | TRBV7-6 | CASSLAGGSGNTIYF | TGTGCCAGCAGCTTAGCGGGGGGCTCTGGAAACACCATATATTTT
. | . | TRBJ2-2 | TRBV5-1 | CASSLGAQTGELFF | TGCGCCAGCAGCTTGGGGGCCCAGACCGGGGAGCTGTTTTTT
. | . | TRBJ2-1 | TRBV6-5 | CASSYSMQGSNEQFF | TGTGCCAGCAGTTACTCGATGCAGGGTTCGAATGAGCAGTTCTTC
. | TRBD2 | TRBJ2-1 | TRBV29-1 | CSAGTRGDEQFF | TGCAGCGCCGGGACTAGGGGCGATGAGCAGTTCTTC
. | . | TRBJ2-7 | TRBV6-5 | CATRDTSYEQYF | TGTGCCACTCGGGACACATCCTACGAGCAGTACTTC
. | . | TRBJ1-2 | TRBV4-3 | CASSQEGRGSYGYTF | TGCGCCAGCAGCCAAGAGGGCAGGGGCAGCTATGGCTACACCTTC
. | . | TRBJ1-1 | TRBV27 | CASSAYGTEAFF | TGTGCCAGCAGTGCTTACGGGACTGAAGCTTTCTTT
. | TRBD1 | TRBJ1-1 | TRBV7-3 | CASSLSPGQGNTEAFF | TGTGCCAGCAGCTTAAGCCCGGGACAGGGAAACACTGAAGCTTTCTTT
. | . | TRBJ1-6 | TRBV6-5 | CASSGGSYNSPLHF | TGTGCCAGCAGCGGTGGTTCTTATAATTCACCCCTCCACTTT
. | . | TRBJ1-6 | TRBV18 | CASSPPGERTNSPLHF | TGTGCCAGCTCACCACCAGGGGAAAGAACCAATTCACCCCTCCACTTT
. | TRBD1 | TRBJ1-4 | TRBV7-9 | CASSSPGQGSEKLFF | TGTGCCAGCAGCTCGCCGGGACAGGGGAGTGAAAAACTGTTTTTT
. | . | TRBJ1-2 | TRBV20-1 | CSATNQNGYTF | TGCAGTGCTACCAATCAGAATGGCTACACCTTC
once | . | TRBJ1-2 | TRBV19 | CASSTAGIGAYGYTF | TGTGCCAGTAGTACGGCCGGAATAGGGGCCTATGGCTACACCTTC
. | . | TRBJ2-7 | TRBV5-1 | CASSLDPTPSYEQYF | TGCGCCAGCAGCTTGGATCCGACGCCCTCCTACGAGCAGTACTTC
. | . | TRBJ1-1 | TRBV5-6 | CASSPRISANTEAFF | TGTGCCAGCAGCCCTAGGATTTCAGCGAACACTGAAGCTTTCTTT
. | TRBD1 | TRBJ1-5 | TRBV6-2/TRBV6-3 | CASSYVGQNQPQHF | TGTGCCAGCAGTTACGTGGGACAGAATCAGCCCCAGCATTTT
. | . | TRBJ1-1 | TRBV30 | CAWSVGGGHTEAFF | TGTGCCTGGAGTGTGGGAGGGGGGCACACTGAAGCTTTCTTT
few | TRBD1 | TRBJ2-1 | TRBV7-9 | CASSLGTGDYNEQFF | TGTGCCAGCAGCCTAGGGACAGGGGACTACAATGAGCAGTTCTTC
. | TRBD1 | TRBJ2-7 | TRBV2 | CASTMTGYYEQYF | TGTGCCAGCACTATGACAGGGTACTACGAGCAGTACTTC
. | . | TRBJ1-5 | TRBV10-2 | CASSPGPNRSNQPQHF | TGCGCCAGCAGTCCCGGACCCAATCGAAGTAATCAGCCCCAGCATTTT
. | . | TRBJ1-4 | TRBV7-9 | CASSLVLGVDEKLFF | TGTGCCAGCAGCTTAGTCCTGGGCGTCGATGAAAAACTGTTTTTT
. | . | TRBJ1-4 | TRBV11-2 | CASSFATNEKLFF | TGTGCCAGCAGCTTTGCAACTAATGAAAAACTGTTTTTT
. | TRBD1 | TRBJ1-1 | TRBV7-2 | CASRPKQGLNTEAFF | TGTGCCAGCAGACCCAAACAGGGGTTGAACACTGAAGCTTTCTTT
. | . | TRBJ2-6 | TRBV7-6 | CASSLVTGSGANVLTF | TGTGCCAGCAGCTTAGTAACAGGGTCTGGGGCCAACGTCCTGACTTTC
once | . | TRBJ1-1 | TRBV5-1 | CASSSEANTEAFF | TGCGCCAGCAGCTCCGAAGCGAACACTGAAGCTTTCTTT
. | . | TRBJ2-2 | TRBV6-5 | CASLSGPFNTGELFF | TGTGCCAGCCTCTCGGGCCCGTTTAACACCGGGGAGCTGTTTTTT
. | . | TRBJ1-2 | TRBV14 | CASSQEHRVNGYTF | TGTGCCAGCAGCCAAGAACACAGGGTGAATGGCTACACCTTC
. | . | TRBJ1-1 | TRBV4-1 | CASSQDPGGATEAFF | TGCGCCAGCAGCCAAGACCCGGGTGGCGCCACTGAAGCTTTCTTT
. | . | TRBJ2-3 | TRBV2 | CASRGLVSTDTQYF | TGTGCCAGCAGGGGCCTTGTTAGCACAGATACGCAGTATTTT
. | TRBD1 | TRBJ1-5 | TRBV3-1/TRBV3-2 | CASSQDLRTGGDQPQHF | TGTGCCAGCAGCCAAGACTTACGTACAGGGGGCGATCAGCCCCAGCATTTT
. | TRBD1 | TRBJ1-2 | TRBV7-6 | CASSLGAGGDYGYTF | TGTGCCAGCAGCTTAGGGGCAGGGGGTGACTATGGCTACACCTTC
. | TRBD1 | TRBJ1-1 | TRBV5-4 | CASSLQTGDGAEAFF | TGTGCCAGCAGCTTGCAGACAGGGGATGGGGCTGAAGCTTTCTTT
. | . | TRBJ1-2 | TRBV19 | CASSEQGGVYGYTF | TGTGCCAGTAGTGAACAGGGTGGTGTCTATGGCTACACCTTC
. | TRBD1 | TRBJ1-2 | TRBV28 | CAGQGSNYGYTF | TGTGCCGGACAGGGCTCTAACTATGGCTACACCTTC
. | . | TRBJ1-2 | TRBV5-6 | CASSLEGRQAGGYTF | TGTGCCAGCAGCTTGGAGGGCAGGCAGGCAGGGGGCTACACCTTC
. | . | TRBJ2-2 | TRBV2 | CASRLSGGELFF | TGTGCCAGCAGGCTTTCAGGCGGGGAGCTGTTTTTT
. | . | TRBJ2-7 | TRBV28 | CASRSEYEQYF | TGTGCCAGCAGATCAGAGTACGAGCAGTACTTC
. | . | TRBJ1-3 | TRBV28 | CASSLFGGAGGNTIYF | TGTGCCAGCAGTTTATTCGGGGGGGCAGGAGGAAACACCATATATTTT
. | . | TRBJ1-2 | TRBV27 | CASSRTENYGYTF | TGTGCCAGCAGTCGGACAGAGAACTATGGCTACACCTTC